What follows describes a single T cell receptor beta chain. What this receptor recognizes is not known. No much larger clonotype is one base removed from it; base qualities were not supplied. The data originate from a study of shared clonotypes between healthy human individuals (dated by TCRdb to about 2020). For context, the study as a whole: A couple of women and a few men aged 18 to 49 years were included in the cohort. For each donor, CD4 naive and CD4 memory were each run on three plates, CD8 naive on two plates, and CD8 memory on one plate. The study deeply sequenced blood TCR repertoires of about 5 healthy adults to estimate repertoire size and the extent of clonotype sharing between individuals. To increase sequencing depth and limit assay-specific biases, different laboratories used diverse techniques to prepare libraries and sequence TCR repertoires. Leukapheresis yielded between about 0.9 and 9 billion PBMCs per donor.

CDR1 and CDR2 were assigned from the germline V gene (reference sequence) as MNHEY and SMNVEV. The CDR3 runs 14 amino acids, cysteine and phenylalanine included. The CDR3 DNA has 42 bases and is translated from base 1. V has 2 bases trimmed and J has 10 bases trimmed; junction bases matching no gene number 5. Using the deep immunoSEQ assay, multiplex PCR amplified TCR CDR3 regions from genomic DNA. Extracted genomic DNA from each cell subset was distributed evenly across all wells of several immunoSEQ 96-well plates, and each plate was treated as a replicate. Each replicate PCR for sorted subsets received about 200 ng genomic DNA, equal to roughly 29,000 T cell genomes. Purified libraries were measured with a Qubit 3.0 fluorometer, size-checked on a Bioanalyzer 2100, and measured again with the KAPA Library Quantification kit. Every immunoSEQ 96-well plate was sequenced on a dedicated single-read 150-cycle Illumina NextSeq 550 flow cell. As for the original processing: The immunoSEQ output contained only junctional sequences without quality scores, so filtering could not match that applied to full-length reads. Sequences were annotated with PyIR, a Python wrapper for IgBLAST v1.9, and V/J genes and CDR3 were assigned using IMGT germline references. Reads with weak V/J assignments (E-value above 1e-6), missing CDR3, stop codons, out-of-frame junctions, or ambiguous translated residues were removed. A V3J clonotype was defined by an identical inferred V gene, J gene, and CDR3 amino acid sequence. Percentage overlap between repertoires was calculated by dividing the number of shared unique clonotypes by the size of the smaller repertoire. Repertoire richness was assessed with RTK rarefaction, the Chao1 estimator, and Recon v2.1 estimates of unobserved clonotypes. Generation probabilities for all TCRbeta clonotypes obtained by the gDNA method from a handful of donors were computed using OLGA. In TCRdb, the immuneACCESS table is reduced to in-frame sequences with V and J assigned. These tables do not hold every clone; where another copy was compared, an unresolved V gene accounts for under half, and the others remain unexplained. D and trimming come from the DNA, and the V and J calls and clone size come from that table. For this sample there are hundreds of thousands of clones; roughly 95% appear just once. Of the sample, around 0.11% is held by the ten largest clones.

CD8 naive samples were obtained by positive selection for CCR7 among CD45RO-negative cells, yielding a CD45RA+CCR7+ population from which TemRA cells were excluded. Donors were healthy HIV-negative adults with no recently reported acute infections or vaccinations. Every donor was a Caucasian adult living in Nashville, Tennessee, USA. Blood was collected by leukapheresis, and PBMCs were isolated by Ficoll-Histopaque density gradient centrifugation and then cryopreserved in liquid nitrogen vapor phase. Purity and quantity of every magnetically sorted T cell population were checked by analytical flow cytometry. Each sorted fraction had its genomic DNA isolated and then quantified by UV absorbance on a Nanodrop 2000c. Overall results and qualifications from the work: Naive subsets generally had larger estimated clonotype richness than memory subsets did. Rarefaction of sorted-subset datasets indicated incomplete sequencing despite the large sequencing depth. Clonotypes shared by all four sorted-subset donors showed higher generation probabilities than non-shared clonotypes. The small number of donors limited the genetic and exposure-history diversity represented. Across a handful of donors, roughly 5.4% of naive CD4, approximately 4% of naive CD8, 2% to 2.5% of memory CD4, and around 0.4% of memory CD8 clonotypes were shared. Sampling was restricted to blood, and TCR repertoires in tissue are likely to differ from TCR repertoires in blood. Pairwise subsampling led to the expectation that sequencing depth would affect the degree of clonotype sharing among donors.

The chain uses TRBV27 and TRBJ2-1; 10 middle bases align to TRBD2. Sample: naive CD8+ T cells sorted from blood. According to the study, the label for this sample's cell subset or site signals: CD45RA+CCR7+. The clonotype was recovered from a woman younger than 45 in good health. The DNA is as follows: TGTGCCAGCAGTTTAGCTAGCGGGAGTTCCGAGCAGTTCTTC. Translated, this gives CASSLASGSSEQFF.